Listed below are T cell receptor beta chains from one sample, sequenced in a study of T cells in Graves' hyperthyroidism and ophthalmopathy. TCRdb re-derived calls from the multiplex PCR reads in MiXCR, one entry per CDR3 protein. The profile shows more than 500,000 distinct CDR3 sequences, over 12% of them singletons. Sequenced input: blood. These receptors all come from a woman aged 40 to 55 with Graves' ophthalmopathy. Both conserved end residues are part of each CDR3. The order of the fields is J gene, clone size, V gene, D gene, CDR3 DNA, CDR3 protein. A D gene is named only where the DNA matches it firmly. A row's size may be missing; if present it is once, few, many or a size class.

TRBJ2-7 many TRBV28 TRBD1 TGTGCCAGCAACGCACAGGGGTCCTACGAGCAGTACTTC CASNAQGSYEQYF
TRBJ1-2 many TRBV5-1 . TGCGCCAGCAGCCCGATCAGAGATCACTATGGCTACACCTTC CASSPIRDHYGYTF
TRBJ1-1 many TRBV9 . TGTGCCAGCAGCGTAGAACCAGGGCTGAACACTGAAGCTTTCTTT CASSVEPGLNTEAFF
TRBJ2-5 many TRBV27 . TGTGCCAGCAGTTCGGCCTACCAAGAGACCCAGTACTTC CASSSAYQETQYF
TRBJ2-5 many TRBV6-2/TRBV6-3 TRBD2 TGTGCCAGCAGGCCCCGACTAGCTCGGGAGACCCAGTACTTC CASRPRLARETQYF
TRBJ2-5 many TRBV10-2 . TGCGCCAGCAGTGAGGGGGGGACTGCTCAAGAGACCCAGTACTTC CASSEGGTAQETQYF
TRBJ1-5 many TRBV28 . TGTGCCAGCAGTCTCGACAGTGGGGGGCCCCAGCATTTT CASSLDSGGPQHF
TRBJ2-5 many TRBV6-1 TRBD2 TGTGCCAGCAGTGGCCCGGGGGGCCAAGAGACCCAGTACTTC CASSGPGGQETQYF
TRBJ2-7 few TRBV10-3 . TGTGCCATCAGTGTGGAGGGGGCGTCGTCCGAGCAGTACTTC CAISVEGASSEQYF
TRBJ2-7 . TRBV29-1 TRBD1 TGCAGCGTTGAAGAGAAGGCCGGGACAGGGGGCTACGAGCAGTACTTC CSVEEKAGTGGYEQYF
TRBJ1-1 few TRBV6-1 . TGTGCCAGCAGTGTAACCCCGGGGCCAGAGAACACTGAAGCTTTCTTT CASSVTPGPENTEAFF
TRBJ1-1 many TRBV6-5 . TGTGCCAGCAGGCACGTGACAGTAATGAACACTGAAGCTTTCTTT CASRHVTVMNTEAFF
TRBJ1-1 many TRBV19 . TGTGCCAGTAGTGACACCTTAATGAACACTGAAGCTTTCTTT CASSDTLMNTEAFF
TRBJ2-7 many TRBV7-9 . TGTGCCAGCAGCTTACCGGCAGGGGGGTACGAGCAGTGCTTC CASSLPAGGYEQCF
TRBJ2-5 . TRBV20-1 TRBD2 TGCAGTGCTAGGATGTGGGAGGGCTCCCTGTGGGAGACCCAGTACTTC CSARMWEGSLWETQYF
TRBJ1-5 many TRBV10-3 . TGTGCCATCAGTGGAGGGTACCCCAATCAGCCCCAGCATTTT CAISGGYPNQPQHF
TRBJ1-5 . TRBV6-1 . TGTGCCAGCTCCGGGGCCGGCGATCAGCCCCAGCATTTT CASSGAGDQPQHF
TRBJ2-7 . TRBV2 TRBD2 TGTGCCAGCAGTTGGCCTGAGGGGGCTAGCGGGAGGGCGTACGAGCAGTACTTC CASSWPEGASGRAYEQYF
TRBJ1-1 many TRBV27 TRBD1 TGTGCCAGCAGTTTATTACCCGGACAGGGGTCCTTAACTGAAGCTTTCTTT CASSLLPGQGSLTEAFF
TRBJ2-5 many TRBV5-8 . TGTGCCAGTCCCTGGGAGCGCAGGGAGACCCAGTACTTC CASPWERRETQYF
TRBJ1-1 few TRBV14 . TGTGCCAGCAGCCTCTGGGGGTTGGACACTGAAGCTTTCTTT CASSLWGLDTEAFF
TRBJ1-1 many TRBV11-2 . TGTGCCAGCAGCCGTCCCGGGGAATCGAGGACTGAAGCTTTCTTT CASSRPGESRTEAFF
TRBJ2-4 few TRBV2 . TGTGCCAGCAGTGAGTCGGAAGCCAAAAACATTCAGTACTTC CASSESEAKNIQYF